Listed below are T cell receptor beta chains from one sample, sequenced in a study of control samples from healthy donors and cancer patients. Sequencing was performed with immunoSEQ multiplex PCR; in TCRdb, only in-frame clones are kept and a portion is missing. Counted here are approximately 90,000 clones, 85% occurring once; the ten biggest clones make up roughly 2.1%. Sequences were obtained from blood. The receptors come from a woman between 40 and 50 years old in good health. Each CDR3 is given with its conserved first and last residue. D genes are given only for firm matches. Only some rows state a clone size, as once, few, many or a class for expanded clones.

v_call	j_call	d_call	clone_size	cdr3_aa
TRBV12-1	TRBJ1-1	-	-	CASSSGGFRTEAFF
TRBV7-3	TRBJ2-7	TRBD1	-	CASSPSTGYEQYF
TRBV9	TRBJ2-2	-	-	CASSVVSGRGNTGELFF
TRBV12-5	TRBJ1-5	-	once	CASGPETVNQPQHF
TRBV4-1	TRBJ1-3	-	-	CASSQVSMGNTIYF
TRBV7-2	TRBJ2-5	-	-	CASSARRGAPETQYF
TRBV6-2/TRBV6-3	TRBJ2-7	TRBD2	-	CASSYLAGNYEQYF
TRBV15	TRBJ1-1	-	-	CATSRDFTGKNTEAFF
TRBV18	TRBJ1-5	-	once	CASSYYSGNQPQHF
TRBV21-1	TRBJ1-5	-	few	CASSKVLIGAWQPQHF
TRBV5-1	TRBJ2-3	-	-	CASSPGGRTDTQYF
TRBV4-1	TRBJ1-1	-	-	CASSPASGTEAFF
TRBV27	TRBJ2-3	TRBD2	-	CASNPGLAGGPTDTQYF
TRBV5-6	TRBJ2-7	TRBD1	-	CASSYGTATYEQYF
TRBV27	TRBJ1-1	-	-	CASSLAPGGSTEAFF
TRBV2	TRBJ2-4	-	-	CASSEEGRNIQYF
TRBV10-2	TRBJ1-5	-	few	CASATQGNQPQHF
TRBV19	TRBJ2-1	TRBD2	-	CASSIGGANEQFF
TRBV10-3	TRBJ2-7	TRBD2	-	CATLLAGGLGEQYF
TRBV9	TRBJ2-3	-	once	CASSVGSRRGAFGTDTQYF
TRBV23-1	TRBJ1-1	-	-	CASSHPGGYRPEAFF
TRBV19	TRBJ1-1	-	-	CASSARGGRMNTEAFF
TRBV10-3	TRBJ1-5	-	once	CAISEGGMGQPQHF
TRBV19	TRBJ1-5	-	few	CASSSQGNNQPQHF
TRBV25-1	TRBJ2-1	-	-	CASSDLVPYNEQFF
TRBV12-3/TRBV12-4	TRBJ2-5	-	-	CASSKGPETQYF
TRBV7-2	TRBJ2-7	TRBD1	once	CASSHYDRGLVDEQYF
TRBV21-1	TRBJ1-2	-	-	CASSLPGAYGYTF
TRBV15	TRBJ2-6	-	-	CATSRGTRSGANVLTF
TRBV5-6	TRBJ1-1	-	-	CASSPNPLGEMGAFF
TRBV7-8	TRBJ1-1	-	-	CASSLEEGMNTEAFF
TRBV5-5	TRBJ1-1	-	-	CASSSGHLGAFF
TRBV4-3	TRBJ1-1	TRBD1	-	CASSHRQGRGPEAFF
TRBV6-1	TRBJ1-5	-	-	CASSDRPDQPQHF
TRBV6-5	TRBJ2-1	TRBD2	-	CASSYGGGAVHEQFF
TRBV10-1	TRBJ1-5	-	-	CASRESDGGRGQPQHF
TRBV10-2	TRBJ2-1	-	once	CASSEVSDGEQFF
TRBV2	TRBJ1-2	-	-	CASSEWGTRGASYGYTF
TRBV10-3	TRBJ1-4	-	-	CAISESHGGEGEKLFF
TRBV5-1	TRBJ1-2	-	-	CASSLPETGGGLYGYTF
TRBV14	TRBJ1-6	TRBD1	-	CASSQLRTGDNSPLHF
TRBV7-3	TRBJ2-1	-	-	CASSVTRSDAGEQFF
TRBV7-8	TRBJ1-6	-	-	CASSLSGGAPLHF
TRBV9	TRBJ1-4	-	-	CASSWSPTNEKLFF
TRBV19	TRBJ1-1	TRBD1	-	CASSRQGNTEAFF
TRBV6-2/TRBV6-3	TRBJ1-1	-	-	CASSYSNGVNTEAFF
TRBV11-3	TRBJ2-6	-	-	CASSRAGGANVLTF
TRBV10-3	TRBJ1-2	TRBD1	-	CAISEDRGDYGYTF
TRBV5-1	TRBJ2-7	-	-	CASSQGGTRGRSYEQYF